What follows are 7 T cell receptor beta chains derived from one specimen sequenced in a study of blood T cell repertoires in COVID-19. Profiled with immunoSEQ multiplex PCR; TCRdb holds only in-frame clones, not every one. The table shows fewer than 150,000 clones, with about 83% occurring only once. The sequenced material came from peripheral blood. The receptors were gathered from a woman aged 40 to 55 with acute or convalescent COVID-19.

The rearrangement links TRBV4-1 to TRBJ1-3; 7 bases map to TRBD1. From germline, CDR1 is MGHRA and CDR2 YSYEKL. The CDR3 totals 17 residues. V gave up 0 bases and J gave up 3 bases; unmatched junction bases: 8. This chain's CDR3 is CASSQDLGTVFGNTIYF. The CDR3 DNA is TGCGCCAGCAGCCAAGACCTTGGGACAGTCTTTGGAAACACCATATATTTT.

The chain uses TRBV6-5 and TRBJ2-7, with D possibly being TRBD1 (5 bases). V was shortened by 7 bases and J by 0 bases, with 16 bases between the two germline ends. Germline V gene data show CDR1 as MNHEY and CDR2 as SVGAGI. This CDR3 is 15 amino acids long. The CDR3: CASNKIRVPSYEQYF. CDR3 bases: TGTGCCAGCAACAAGATCAGGGTCCCCTCCTACGAGCAGTACTTC.

The chain carries TRBV5-1 and TRBJ1-6; a weak D match, TRBD1 (6 bases). CDR1 SGHRS and CDR2 YFSETQ come from the germline V gene. Between the trimmed V and J ends, which lost 0 bases and 10 bases, there was a span of 11 bases. The CDR3 consists of 14 residues. The CDR3 nucleotides read TGCGCCAGCAGCTTGGCGGGGAGGGGGTCACCCCTCCACTTT. Amino acid sequence: CASSLAGRGSPLHF.

This clone has only one observation. The rearrangement links TRBV7-2 to TRBJ2-2, with 7 bases that match TRBD1. After removal of 5 bases from V and 4 bases from J, the junction contained 7 bases not matched to a gene. This CDR3 is built from 15 residues. Germline V gene lookup returns CDR1 SGHTA and CDR2 FQGNSA. CDR3 sequence reads: CASSLGQAGTGELFF. The CDR3 DNA is TGTGCCAGCAGCCTCGGACAGGCGGGCACCGGGGAGCTGTTTTTT. Together with reference TRBV7-2 and TRBJ2-2, the CDR3 gives the full variable domain: GAGVSQSPSNKVTEKGKDVELRCDPISGHTALYWYRQSLGQGLEFLIYFQGNSAPDKSGLPSDRFSAERTGGSVSTLTIQRTQQEDSAVYLCASSLGQAGTGELFFGEGSRLTVL.

V and J are TRBV30 and TRBJ1-1; D gene ambiguous. Germline-derived CDR1 and CDR2 are GTSNPN and SVGIG (reference sequence). This CDR3 is built from 13 residues. Trimming shortened V by 0 bases and J by 8 bases, and 13 bases separated the two germline ends. This CDR3 is CAWSVGWAGEAFF. The CDR3 DNA sequence: TGTGCCTGGAGTGTAGGGTGGGCGGGGGAAGCTTTCTTT.

The chain employs TRBV5-5 and TRBJ2-7; D is undetermined. The V and J ends lost 4 bases and 2 bases respectively, with 10 bases between them. The length of the CDR3 is 13 residues. The V gene's germline CDR1 is SGHKS and CDR2 YYEKEE (reference sequence). CDR3 sequence: CASSPGFPYEQYF. Written as DNA, the CDR3 is TGTGCCAGCAGCCCCGGGTTCCCCTACGAGCAGTACTTC.

CDR3 region: CASSPLASPGSGYTF. DNA of the CDR3: TGTGCCAGCAGCCCCCTCGCCAGTCCGGGGAGTGGCTACACCTTC. The chain joins TRBV11-2 to TRBJ1-2; D is unclear. Between the trimmed V and J ends, which lost 5 bases and 7 bases, there was a span of 20 bases. Germline CDR1 SGHAT, CDR2 FQNNGV. The CDR3 has 15 amino acids.